Reported below is one T cell receptor beta chain. Its antigen remains unidentified. The sample belongs to a study of cytomegalovirus exposure and HLA in healthy donors. Overall study findings and caveats: It was only CMV serostatus that was available as immune exposure information. Later analysis demonstrated an association between a missense DCLRE1C variant and TCR beta V- and J-gene trimming. Cytomegalovirus association was assigned to 150 to 200 TCR beta chains.

Vbeta (60) and Jbeta (13) primers were used in the PCR. Measured with immunoSEQ multiplex PCR; TCRdb has only the in-frame clones, and not every one. The data contain roughly 200,000 clones, about four fifths of them singletons. V was pared by 5 bases and J by 4 bases, with 14 bases between. Germline V gives CDR1 LNHDA, CDR2 SQIVND (reference sequence). This CDR3 region has 14 residues. This clonotype was sampled from a female donor in good health and CMV-seronegative. The sample taken for sequencing was PBMCs. The chain joins TRBV19 to TRBJ2-5, with a possible D match to TRBD2 (5 bases). The CDR3 DNA follows: TGTGCCAGTAGTCCTACCATTCGGGGAGAGACCCAGTACTTC. Its protein is CASSPTIRGETQYF.